Presented here are 2 T cell receptor beta chains from one specimen sequenced in a study of blood T cell repertoires in COVID-19. Measured with immunoSEQ multiplex PCR; TCRdb has only the in-frame clones, and not every one. Here the sample spans approximately 250,000 clones, roughly 83% being singletons. The sequencing sample was made of peripheral blood. The receptors here all came from a man between 60 and 70 years old who had recovered from COVID-19.

In this sample, this clone turned up a few times. In the same sample, other DNA sequences code for this CDR3. J is TRBJ1-2 and V is TRBV10-3; tentatively, D is TRBD1 (5 bases). The CDR3 runs to 13 residues. Germline lookup yields CDR1 ENHRY and CDR2 SYGVKD. Trimming took off 2 bases at V and 1 base at J, with 5 bases between the two ends. The CDR3 spells CAISEDSNYGYTF. In DNA form, the CDR3 reads TGTGCCATCAGTGAGGACAGTAACTATGGCTACACCTTC.

This clone was detected a few times. V and J are TRBV19 and TRBJ2-3; tentatively, D is TRBD1 (5 bases). The CDR3 is made up of 12 amino acids. V gave up 3 bases and J gave up 10 bases, with 11 bases separating them. The germline V gene has CDR1 LNHDA and CDR2 SQIVND (reference sequence). In nucleotides, the CDR3 is TGTGCCAGTAGTATTGTGCAGGGTCCGCAGTATTTT. Its translation: CASSIVQGPQYF. Variable domain in full (rest from reference TRBV19 and TRBJ2-3): DGGITQSPKYLFRKEGQNVTLSCEQNLNHDAMYWYRQDPGQGLRLIYYSQIVNDFQKGDIAEGYSVSREKKESFPLTVTSAQKNPTAFYLCASSIVQGPQYFGPGTRLTVL.